One and the same sample provided the 9 T cell receptor beta chains below, sequenced in a study of neurological immune-mediated disorders. TCRdb processed the 5' RACE reads anew with MiXCR; each CDR3 protein has one entry. Of around 94,000 distinct CDR3 sequences listed, 3% to 4.5% were seen once; the top ten hold roughly 6%. Sequencing input: PBMCs. These receptors were taken from a woman aged 18-29 years with multiple sclerosis.

This clonotype occurred a few times. One end of the junction is discordant with germline, which a read error may explain. The chain links TRBV12-3 or TRBV12-4 to TRBJ1-1, with 7 nucleotides matching TRBD1. This CDR3 has 14 amino acids. In nucleotides, the CDR3 is TGTGCCAGCAGTTTTCATGACCCCAACAAGGGGGCTCCATTT. Its translation: CASSFHDPNKGAPF.

This clonotype turned up a few times. V gene TRBV7-2 combines with J gene TRBJ1-1; no clear D gene. The CDR3 loop spans 13 amino acids. Germline CDR1 SGHTA, CDR2 FQGNSA. The V end was cut by 2 bases, the J end by 7 bases, with 11 bases between. The chain's CDR3 is CASSLRRKGEAFF. The CDR3 DNA is TGTGCCAGCAGCTTAAGGCGAAAAGGTGAAGCTTTCTTT.

This clonotype was recorded a few times. The gene calls are TRBV27 and TRBJ1-1; 9 nucleotides align to TRBD1. The V gene end was trimmed by 6 bases and the J gene end by 3 bases; junction bases not matched to a gene: 11. The CDR3 has 16 amino acids. Germline CDR1 and CDR2: MNHEY and SMNVEV (reference sequence). This CDR3 is CASSATGGIWDTEAFF. Written as DNA, the CDR3 is TGTGCCAGCAGCGCTACAGGGGGCATCTGGGACACTGAAGCTTTCTTT.

In this sample, this clonotype turned up many times. A junction boundary mismatches the germline segment, possibly from a read error. The CDR3 sequence: CASSLGLGSYEQYF. The CDR3 DNA reads as TGTGCTAGCAGCTTAGGACTAGGCTCCTACGAGCAGTACTTC. The chain combines TRBV7-7 with TRBJ2-7; TRBD2 matches 7 bases. There are 14 residues in the CDR3. Germline V lookup: CDR1 SSHAT, CDR2 FNYEAQ (reference sequence). The entire variable domain, with the rest obtained from reference TRBV7-7 and TRBJ2-7, is as follows: GAGVSQSPRYKVTKRGQDVTLRCDPISSHATLYWYQQALGQGPEFLTYFNYEAQPDKSGLPSDRFSAERPEGSISTLTIQRTEQRDSAMYRCASSLGLGSYEQYFGPGTRLTVT.

This clonotype came up many times. The rearrangement links TRBV12-3 or TRBV12-4 to TRBJ2-1; the match to TRBD2 covers 16 bases. The CDR3 is made up of 16 amino acids. The trim removed 3 bases at V and 9 bases at J, leaving 5 bases unmatched. Written as DNA, the CDR3 is TGTGCCAGCAGTTTTACGGGACTAGCGGGGGGGGGTGAGCAGTTCTTC. It yields the protein CASSFTGLAGGGEQFF.

This clonotype was seen many times. The gene calls are TRBV5-1 and TRBJ1-1; a possible D gene is TRBD1 (5 bases). This CDR3 contains 14 residues. V was trimmed by 0 bases and J by 5 bases, leaving 11 bases between them. Germline V gene data show CDR1 as SGHRS and CDR2 as YFSETQ. CDR3: CASSLEGRDTEAFF. CDR3 bases: TGCGCCAGCAGCTTGGAGGGCAGGGATACTGAAGCTTTCTTT.

At least ten counts were recorded for this clonotype. The rearrangement joins TRBV11-2 to TRBJ1-3; D gene uncertain. Germline values: CDR1 SGHAT, CDR2 FQNNGV. With 5 bases removed from V and 4 bases from J, the gap between germline ends came to 3 bases. The CDR3 runs 11 residues. CDR3 in DNA: TGTGCCAGCAGCACGGGAAACACCATATATTTT. The encoded protein is CASSTGNTIYF.

This clonotype showed up many times. The V and J genes are TRBV6-5 and TRBJ2-2; no definite D call. Germline CDR1 MNHEY, CDR2 SVGAGI. The CDR3 length is 12 residues. Trimming pared 6 bases from V and 6 bases from J, leaving 8 bases between. The CDR3 sequence: CASRSAPGELFF. The CDR3 region has the DNA TGTGCCAGCAGGTCTGCTCCCGGGGAGCTGTTTTTT.

Many counts were recorded for this clonotype. The V gene is TRBV25-1, the J gene TRBJ1-2; no reliable D call. Germline CDR1 and CDR2: MGHDK and SYGVNS. V shed 10 bases and J shed 4 bases, with 16 bases lying between them. This CDR3 has 13 residues. CDR3 bases: TGTGCCACCCTCGCCGGGCCACCCTATGGCTACACCTTC. It yields the protein CATLAGPPYGYTF.